What follows is one TCR beta chain and its context. What it binds is not known. These data belong to a study of beta chain features in type 1 diabetes. This CDR3 has 15 residues. V was pared by 1 base and J by 1 base, with 10 bases between. Looked up from germline, CDR1 is SGHAT and CDR2 is FQNNGV. Overall study findings and caveats: Researchers reported that naive, central memory and Treg TCRB repertoires appeared more similar in patients than in healthy donors. More deletions and fewer insertions at VDJ junctions were found in patients with type 1 diabetes.

Of the isolated RNA, all was reverse transcribed, and so the sequenced material was expressed TCRB transcripts. The data were produced by immunoSEQ multiplex PCR, yet TCRdb's version contains in-frame clones alone and is incomplete. This sample yields 810,000 or so clones, of which around a sixth are seen a single time; around 0.02% belongs to the top ten. V is TRBV11-2 and J is TRBJ1-1; D unresolved. The receptor was derived from a woman aged 18-29 years in good health. The sequencing input was naive CD4+ T cells from blood. The CDR3 sequence: CASSLVSGRNTEAFF. Written as DNA, the CDR3 is TGTGCCAGCAGCTTAGTCTCTGGTCGGAACACTGAAGCTTTCTTT.